The 13 T cell receptor beta chains presented below share a single source sample, sequenced in a study of cytomegalovirus exposure and HLA in healthy donors. The PCR contained 60 Vbeta and 13 Jbeta primers. Measured with immunoSEQ multiplex PCR; TCRdb has only the in-frame clones, and not every one. The top ten clones hold 4% to 5% of a sample with around 100,000 clones, 70% to 80% of them seen once. The specimen sequenced was PBMCs. These receptors were obtained from a woman in her thirties or forties in good health and CMV-seropositive.

In regard to this clone: Other DNA sequences in the sample encode the same CDR3. The rearrangement links TRBV18 to TRBJ1-2; maybe TRBD1 (6 bases). Trimming pared 3 bases from V and 2 bases from J, leaving 10 bases between. CDR3 length equals 14 residues. CDR1 KGHSH and CDR2 LQKENI come from the germline V gene. CDR3 region: CASSPARGNYGYTF. The CDR3 DNA sequence: TGTGCCAGCTCACCTGCAAGGGGGAACTATGGCTACACCTTC.

The chain joins TRBV6-1 to TRBJ1-1; TRBD1 aligns across 8 bases. Germline CDR1 MNHNS, CDR2 SASEGT. V lost 6 bases to trimming and J lost 5 bases; unmatched junction nucleotides: 5. This CDR3 has 13 residues. The CDR3 nucleotides are TGTGCCAGCAGCAAAGACAGGGGAACTGAAGCTTTCTTT. Translating it yields CASSKDRGTEAFF.

V and J are TRBV6-5 and TRBJ1-5; 8 bases fit TRBD1. The CDR3 extends over 14 amino acids. J was trimmed by 0 bases and V by 6 bases; bases with no gene match: 1. CDR1 and CDR2 (germline): MNHEY, SVGAGI. CDR3 amino acids: CASRTGGSNQPQHF. As DNA, the CDR3 is TGTGCCAGCAGAACAGGGGGTAGCAATCAGCCCCAGCATTTT.

This rearrangement joins TRBV5-1 to TRBJ2-1; tentative D call: TRBD2 (6 bases). Germline lookup yields CDR1 SGHRS and CDR2 YFSETQ. The V gene lost 0 bases and the J gene lost 3 bases, with 10 bases spanning the gap. This CDR3 is built from 15 residues. DNA for the CDR3: TGCGCCAGCAGCTTGGATGGGACTCTCTACAATGAGCAGTTCTTC. Translated, it gives CASSLDGTLYNEQFF.

This clone was detected a few times. The J gene is TRBJ2-7, the V gene TRBV4-3; 10 bases are shared with TRBD1. The CDR3 is made up of 17 amino acids. Germline V CDR1 and CDR2: LGHNA, YSLEER. V lost 4 bases and J lost 2; bases outside the gene matches: 11. The CDR3 here is CASSLVRGQGTTYEQYF. The CDR3 nucleotides read TGCGCCAGCAGCCTAGTTAGGGGACAGGGGACGACCTACGAGCAGTACTTC.

This sequence joins TRBV4-1 and TRBJ2-6, with a tentative D call TRBD1 (5 bases). The V and J ends lost 2 bases and 0 bases respectively, with 8 bases between them. The germline V gene encodes CDR1 MGHRA and CDR2 YSYEKL. CDR3 size: 16 residues. CDR3 sequence: CASSQPDSSGANVLTF. CDR3 DNA: TGCGCCAGCAGCCAACCCGACAGCTCTGGGGCCAACGTCCTGACTTTC.

The table lists this clone with a few counts. This sequence joins TRBV6-4 and TRBJ1-6; possible D gene TRBD1, 5 bases. The CDR3 consists of 14 residues. V lost 4 bases and J 8 bases, leaving 12 bases between the germline ends. Germline CDR1 reads MRHNA; CDR2 reads SNTAGT. This chain's CDR3 is CASSVKAGDSPLHF. The CDR3 DNA reads TGTGCCAGCAGTGTCAAGGCGGGGGATTCACCCCTCCACTTT.

The rearrangement links TRBV5-4 to TRBJ2-3; 8 nucleotides line up with TRBD1. This CDR3 comprises 14 residues. The junction had 7 bases not matched to a gene; V was cut back by 4 bases and J by 6 bases. Germline V CDR1 and CDR2: SGHNT, YYREEE (reference sequence). CDR3 sequence (DNA): TGTGCCAGCAGCACAGGGACAGGCCGGGATACGCAGTATTTT. Protein: CASSTGTGRDTQYF.

This chain links TRBV5-1 with TRBJ1-2; 11 positions match TRBD1. The CDR3 sequence is 16 residues long. Germline trimming cut 2 bases from V and 7 bases from J; bases unmatched to any gene: 10. Germline V gene data show CDR1 as SGHRS and CDR2 as YFSETQ. CDR3 DNA sequence: TGCGCCAGCAGCTTATGGACAGGGGGCCACCTTCGTGGCTACACCTTC. It encodes CASSLWTGGHLRGYTF.

V usage is TRBV2 and J usage is TRBJ2-7, with 11 bases fitting TRBD1. Germline CDR1 and CDR2: SNHLY and FYNNEI. V was clipped by 8 bases and J by 2 bases; unmatched bases: 5. This CDR3 has 14 residues. Here the CDR3 DNA reads TGTGCCAGCCTCGGGACAGGGGGAGCCTACGAGCAGTACTTC. It is translated as CASLGTGGAYEQYF.

In regard to this clone: At the DNA level, this CDR3 is encoded by other sequences in the same sample as well. This chain connects TRBV6-1 to TRBJ2-3; unclear D gene. The V gene lost 3 bases and the J gene lost 1 base, with 5 bases spanning the gap. Germline V gene lookup returns CDR1 MNHNS and CDR2 SASEGT. The CDR3 has 13 residues. The CDR3 bases are TGTGCCAGCAGTGATCGGGGCACAGATACGCAGTATTTT. Amino acid sequence: CASSDRGTDTQYF.

This chain joins TRBV5-6 and TRBJ2-1, with 8 nucleotides matching TRBD2. With V trimmed by 3 bases and J by 7 bases, 12 bases remained unmatched. The germline CDR1 and CDR2 sequences are SGHDT and YYEEEE. The CDR3 is 16 amino acids. CDR3 sequence (DNA): TGTGCCAGCAGCTCGGTCGGGCGGGGGGCCGTAAATGAGCAGTTCTTC. Protein sequence: CASSSVGRGAVNEQFF.

This clone occurred a few times. The chain combines TRBV5-6 with TRBJ2-3, with 9 bases aligning to TRBD2. Germline values: CDR1 SGHDT, CDR2 YYEEEE. Trimming removed 4 bases from V and 4 bases from J; junction bases left unmatched: 10. The CDR3 extends over 16 amino acids. This CDR3 is CASSPVGGRAPDTQYF. The DNA for the CDR3 is TGTGCCAGCAGCCCCGTTGGCGGGAGGGCCCCAGATACGCAGTATTTT. Full variable domain (rest looked up from reference TRBV5-6 and TRBJ2-3): DAGVTQSPTHLIKTRGQQVTLRCSPKSGHDTVSWYQQALGQGPQFIFQYYEEEERQRGNFPDRFSGHQFPNYSSELNVNALLLGDSALYLCASSPVGGRAPDTQYFGPGTRLTVL.